This T cell receptor beta chain was sequenced for a study of blood T cell repertoires in COVID-19. For the study at large: Material from acute and convalescent COVID-19 was sourced from the United States, Italy and Spain. PBMCs, B-cell-depleted T cells, or T cells were the source of the cDNA or gDNA that made up the material.

This CDR3 comprises 17 residues. Trimming cost V 6 bases and J 2 bases, with 20 bases left between them. Germline V CDR1 and CDR2: MDHEN, SYDVKM. The data were produced by immunoSEQ multiplex PCR, yet TCRdb's version contains in-frame clones alone and is incomplete. In the table there are roughly 80,000 clones, approximately 86% of which are singletons. The sequenced sample was peripheral blood. The chain links TRBV28 to TRBJ1-5; no firm D call. The TCR originated in a woman aged 55 to 70 with acute or convalescent COVID-19. The CDR3 loop reads CASSPPGEGGGNQPQHF. CDR3 sequence (DNA): TGTGCCAGCAGCCCCCCCGGGGAGGGAGGCGGCAATCAGCCCCAGCATTTT.